A selection of T cell receptor beta chains follows, all from one sample in a study of blood T cell repertoires in COVID-19. Sequencing was performed with immunoSEQ multiplex PCR; in TCRdb, only in-frame clones are kept and a portion is missing. The table records roughly 160,000 clones, 70% to 85% of them present only once. Sequenced: PBMCs or T cells enriched from blood (not recorded which). The receptor set was obtained from a man aged 45-65 years who had recovered from COVID-19. Both conserved end residues are part of each CDR3. D genes are given only for firm matches. The listing skips clone size in some rows; elsewhere it reads once, few, many or a size class.

>-|TRBJ2-7|-|TRBV27
TGTGCCAGCAGTTTAATTACTGGGGCTAAGGTCACCTACGAGCAGTACTTC
CASSLITGAKVTYEQYF
>-|TRBJ2-7|-|TRBV7-9
TGTGCCAGCAGCCGCATTCGGAGGAACTCCTACGAGCAGTACTTC
CASSRIRRNSYEQYF
>-|TRBJ2-5|TRBD2|TRBV6-2/TRBV6-3
TGTGCCAGCAGTGCGGGGGGGGAGACCCAGTACTTC
CASSAGGETQYF
>once|TRBJ2-7|TRBD1|TRBV9
TGTGCCAGCAGCGAATCCGGGACAGGGAACGAGCAGTACTTC
CASSESGTGNEQYF
>-|TRBJ2-7|-|TRBV3-1/TRBV3-2
TGTGCCAGCAGCCAAGATTTGGGGGCTTTAGCCGAGCAGTACTTC
CASSQDLGALAEQYF
>-|TRBJ1-2|TRBD1|TRBV12-3/TRBV12-4
TGTGCCAGCAGCCCCGACAGGGCGGGCTACACCTTC
CASSPDRAGYTF
>-|TRBJ1-2|-|TRBV6-5
TGTGCCAGCAGTCCTATACAGGAAAACTATGGCTACACCTTC
CASSPIQENYGYTF
>-|TRBJ1-1|TRBD1|TRBV3-1/TRBV3-2
TGTGCCAGCAGCTTCCGACAGGGGACTGAAGCTTTCTTT
CASSFRQGTEAFF
>-|TRBJ2-7|TRBD2|TRBV6-5
TGTGCCAGCAGCTCCAGCGGGGGATCCTACGAGCAGTACTTC
CASSSSGGSYEQYF
>-|TRBJ2-7|TRBD1|TRBV18
TGTGCCAGCTCACCCTTCGAGGGGGCCGTGAGGTACGAGCAGTACTTC
CASSPFEGAVRYEQYF
>-|TRBJ2-5|TRBD2|TRBV11-2
TGTGCCAGCAGTCGGGGGGGGACACGCCAAGAGACCCAGTACTTC
CASSRGGTRQETQYF
>-|TRBJ1-1|TRBD1|TRBV18
TGTGCCAGCTCACCCTCGAGCCCCAGGGGGACGAACACTGAAGCTTTCTTT
CASSPSSPRGTNTEAFF
>once|TRBJ2-5|-|TRBV3-1/TRBV3-2
TGTGCCAGCAGCCAAATTAAAGCAGGGGGGGAGACCCAGTACTTC
CASSQIKAGGETQYF
>-|TRBJ1-2|-|TRBV20-1
TGCAGTGCAGTCCAGGGCTATGGCTACACCTTC
CSAVQGYGYTF
>-|TRBJ1-1|-|TRBV5-1
TGCGCCAGCAGCTTGGCGGGGGTTTCAGCTTTCTTT
CASSLAGVSAFF
>-|TRBJ2-4|TRBD1|TRBV5-1
TGCGCCAGCAGCTTTGAGGCAGGGGGTTCTAGGATGTCCAAAAACATTCAGTACTTC
CASSFEAGGSRMSKNIQYF
>-|TRBJ1-2|-|TRBV28
TGTGCCAGCAGTTCAGGGGCGAAGGGAACTAAGAATGGCTACACCTTC
CASSSGAKGTKNGYTF
>-|TRBJ1-5|-|TRBV23-1
TGCGCCAGGACTCGCCGGGGCAATCAGCCCCAGCATTTT
CARTRRGNQPQHF
>-|TRBJ2-3|TRBD2|TRBV19
TGTGCCAGTAGTATGCTAGCGGGGGCCATCACAGATACGCAGTATTTT
CASSMLAGAITDTQYF
>once|TRBJ1-1|-|TRBV21-1
TGTGCCAGCGGAGCCTGGCGGAACACTGAAGCTTTCTTT
CASGAWRNTEAFF
>-|TRBJ2-3|-|TRBV3-1/TRBV3-2
TGTGCCAGCAGCCAAGTTGGGGGGTGGTATTTT
CASSQVGGWYF
>-|TRBJ1-2|-|TRBV9
TGTGCCAGCAGCGTACCGAGACTTGACTACACCTTC
CASSVPRLDYTF
>-|TRBJ2-6|TRBD1|TRBV5-1
TGCGCCAGCAGCTGGGACGGACAGGGCCTGTCTGGGGCCAACGTCCTGACTTTC
CASSWDGQGLSGANVLTF
>-|TRBJ2-1|TRBD2|TRBV2
TGTGCCAGCAGCGGGACTAGCGGGGAATACAATGAGCAGTTCTTC
CASSGTSGEYNEQFF
>-|TRBJ1-2|-|TRBV9
TGTGCCAGCAGCGCAACAGGGTACGGGTGGAGGGGCTACACCTTC
CASSATGYGWRGYTF
>-|TRBJ2-3|TRBD2|TRBV4-1
TGCGCCAGCAGCCAAGTAGCGGGGGCTAGCACAGATACGCAGTATTTT
CASSQVAGASTDTQYF
>-|TRBJ1-5|-|TRBV10-3
TGTGCCATCAGGCGGGAACTCAATCAGCCCCAGCATTTT
CAIRRELNQPQHF
>once|TRBJ2-1|TRBD2|TRBV2
TGTGCCAGCAGTGACCCGAGGACTAGCGGGGGGGAGGATGAGCAGTTCTTC
CASSDPRTSGGEDEQFF
>-|TRBJ2-1|-|TRBV25-1
TGTGCCAGCAGTGTAGAGGCCAATGAGCAGTTCTTC
CASSVEANEQFF
>-|TRBJ1-2|-|TRBV3-1/TRBV3-2
TGTGCCAGCAGCCAAGGATACTTCTATGGCTACACCTTC
CASSQGYFYGYTF
>-|TRBJ1-4|TRBD1|TRBV5-6
TGTGCCAGCAGCTTGGAAGGCAGGGGGAATGAAAAACTGTTTTTT
CASSLEGRGNEKLFF
>-|TRBJ1-4|-|TRBV7-2
TGTGCCAGCAGTCGGGACGGGGGAGAGCCTGAAAAACTGTTTTTT
CASSRDGGEPEKLFF
>-|TRBJ1-1|TRBD1|TRBV6-2/TRBV6-3
TGTGCCAGCAGTTACCCCGGGGATTGGGGACAGGGGAACACTGAAGCTTTCTTT
CASSYPGDWGQGNTEAFF
>-|TRBJ1-2|-|TRBV13
TGTGCCAGCAGCCCCAGGGTGACGGAGGGCTACACCTTC
CASSPRVTEGYTF
>few|TRBJ1-5|TRBD1|TRBV7-9
TGTGCCAGCAGCCGGGGGACAGACAATCAGCCCCAGCATTTT
CASSRGTDNQPQHF
>once|TRBJ1-3|-|TRBV11-2
TGTGCCAGCAGCTTAGATCGCCAGGGGGGAAACACCATATATTTT
CASSLDRQGGNTIYF
>-|TRBJ1-2|TRBD1|TRBV6-2/TRBV6-3
TGTGCCAGCAGTTACTCCGGGACAGTCTATGGCTACACCTTC
CASSYSGTVYGYTF
>-|TRBJ2-7|-|TRBV4-1
TGCGCCAGCAGCCCTTTAGGGGGGGCCCACTACGAGCAGTACTTC
CASSPLGGAHYEQYF
>-|TRBJ2-5|-|TRBV6-1
TGTGCCAGCAGTGAGGGGGGGCTCAGAGAGACCCAGTACTTC
CASSEGGLRETQYF
>-|TRBJ1-3|TRBD1|TRBV7-9
TGTGCCAGCAGCTTAGCGGGACAGCGAAACACCATATATTTT
CASSLAGQRNTIYF
>-|TRBJ2-6|TRBD1|TRBV18
TGTGCCAGCTCAGCGGGACAGGGAACGCCTCTCTCTGGGGCCAACGTCCTGACTTTC
CASSAGQGTPLSGANVLTF
>-|TRBJ1-5|-|TRBV10-3
TGTGCCATCAGTGAGGCACGGAGCAATCAGCCCCAGCATTTT
CAISEARSNQPQHF
>-|TRBJ1-5|-|TRBV2
TGTGCCAGCGGCAGGGATAACGGTCAGCCCCAGCATTTT
CASGRDNGQPQHF
>-|TRBJ1-5|-|TRBV12-3/TRBV12-4
TGTGCCAGCAGTATGAGGGTTGATCAGCCCCAGCATTTT
CASSMRVDQPQHF
>-|TRBJ1-6|-|TRBV9
TGTGCCAGCAGCTTAGACGGTCCCCTGAGCGGTAATTCACCCCTCCACTTT
CASSLDGPLSGNSPLHF
>-|TRBJ2-7|-|TRBV10-1
TGCGCCAGCAGTGATAACGGGTACGAGCAGTACTTC
CASSDNGYEQYF
>few|TRBJ1-2|-|TRBV3-1/TRBV3-2
TGTGCCAGCAGCCAAGCCAGGGCCCTCTATGGCTACACCTTC
CASSQARALYGYTF
>once|TRBJ2-5|-|TRBV28
TGTGCCAGCAGTTTATTATTGGGGGCCGAGACCCAGTACTTC
CASSLLLGAETQYF
>once|TRBJ1-6|TRBD1|TRBV3-1/TRBV3-2
TGTGCCAGCAGCCGGTCAAGAACAGGGGCAAAAAGATCACCCCTCCACTTT
CASSRSRTGAKRSPLHF
>-|TRBJ1-6|TRBD1|TRBV10-2
TGCGCCAGTACAGGGGAAGGGGATTCACCCCTCCACTTT
CASTGEGDSPLHF
>-|TRBJ1-2|TRBD1|TRBV5-1
TGCGCCAGCAGCTTGGCTGGGACAGGGGTCCCCTTCTATGGCTACACCTTC
CASSLAGTGVPFYGYTF
>once|TRBJ2-6|TRBD1|TRBV19
TGTGCCAGTATAAATGATGGGGACAGGATCTCTGGGGCCAACGTCCTGACTTTC
CASINDGDRISGANVLTF
>-|TRBJ1-1|-|TRBV7-8
TGTGCCAGCAGCTGGGGAGGACGTAACACTGAAGCTTTCTTT
CASSWGGRNTEAFF